These 17 T cell receptor beta chains share one sample of origin, sequenced in a study of cytomegalovirus exposure and HLA in healthy donors. This PCR relied on a set of 60 Vbeta primers and 13 Jbeta primers. Libraries were prepared by immunoSEQ multiplex PCR; TCRdb keeps only in-frame clonotypes and omits some of them. The sample has about 120,000 clones. The sequenced sample consisted of PBMCs. These receptors originate from a man aged 25 to 40 in good health and CMV-seronegative.

The V call is TRBV19, the J call TRBJ1-1, with D perhaps TRBD1 (5 bases). The CDR3 runs 12 residues. CDR1 and CDR2 from the germline V gene are LNHDA and SQIVND (reference sequence). V was shortened by 3 bases and J by 4 bases, with 6 bases between the two germline ends. The CDR3 region has the DNA TGTGCCAGTAGTATGGGGGGCACTGAAGCTTTCTTT. Protein: CASSMGGTEAFF.

J is TRBJ1-2 and V is TRBV6-5; 9 bases match TRBD1. The CDR3 is made up of 16 amino acids. Germline loops: CDR1 MNHEY, CDR2 SVGAGI. V shed 4 bases and J 6 bases; nucleotides not matched to a gene: 12. In DNA form, the CDR3 reads TGTGCCAGCAGTTTCACCCCGGACAGGGGAGAGGATGGCTACACCTTC. Its protein is CASSFTPDRGEDGYTF.

The V call is TRBV6-6, the J call TRBJ1-1, with 7 bases aligning to TRBD1. The V segment lost 7 bases and the J segment 2 bases; nucleotides outside the gene matches: 10. Per germline, CDR1 MNHNY and CDR2 SVGAGI (reference sequence). This CDR3 comprises 15 residues. The CDR3 region has the DNA TGTGCCAGCACTTTAAGACAGGGAAAAAACACTGAAGCTTTCTTT. Encoded protein: CASTLRQGKNTEAFF.

This chain links TRBV7-9 with TRBJ2-1; D is unclear. V was pared by 1 base and J by 8 bases, with 9 bases between. CDR1 is SEHNR and CDR2 is FQNEAQ in the germline V gene (reference sequence). The CDR3 contains 13 residues. In DNA form, the CDR3 reads TGTGCCAGCAGCTTAGTAACGGAGTATGAGCAGTTCTTC. Translation: CASSLVTEYEQFF.

The chain joins TRBV5-1 to TRBJ2-1; 7 bases agree with TRBD2. Germline V gene sequence: CDR1 SGHRS, CDR2 YFSETQ. The CDR3 is 15 residues long. V trimming: 5 bases; J trimming: 0 bases; junction bases outside the gene matches: 5. The CDR3 bases are TGCGCCAGCAGTCAGAGCGGGGCCTCCTACAATGAGCAGTTCTTC. This encodes CASSQSGASYNEQFF.

V is TRBV2 and J is TRBJ2-1; D might be TRBD1 (6 bases). Germline CDR1 SNHLY, CDR2 FYNNEI. V dropped 4 bases and J dropped 0 bases, with 16 bases sitting between them. The CDR3 covers 17 residues. CDR3 DNA: TGTGCCAGCAGTGGGATTGGGGGCTTAAGCTCCTACAATGAGCAGTTCTTC. It is translated as CASSGIGGLSSYNEQFF.

A word on this clone: The junction and the germline gene differ at one end; a read error may be behind it. The CDR3 spells CASSPPGQVHF. CDR3 in DNA: TGTGCCAGCAGCCCCCCGGGACAGGTCCACTTC. The J gene is TRBJ2-5, the V gene TRBV7-6, with 8 bases fitting TRBD1. There are 11 residues in the CDR3. Germline V lookup: CDR1 SGHVS, CDR2 FNYEAQ.

The chain links TRBV6-5 to TRBJ1-2; the D is unclear. Germline CDR1 and CDR2: MNHEY and SVGAGI. There are 15 residues in the CDR3. V shed 2 bases and J shed 0 bases, with 10 bases lying between them. CDR3 region: CASSYIEAPNYGYTF. The CDR3 DNA is TGTGCCAGCAGTTACATCGAGGCTCCTAACTATGGCTACACCTTC.

This chain joins TRBV5-5 and TRBJ2-7; D gene ambiguous. V dropped 3 bases and J dropped 2 bases, with 3 bases sitting between them. This CDR3 has 11 amino acids. Germline assignment: CDR1 SGHKS and CDR2 YYEKEE (reference sequence). The CDR3 DNA is TGTGCCAGCAGCTCAGCCTACGAGCAGTACTTC. The encoded protein is CASSSAYEQYF. Using reference TRBV5-5 and TRBJ2-7 for the parts outside the CDR3, the full variable domain is DAGVTQSPTHLIKTRGQQVTLRCSPISGHKSVSWYQQVLGQGPQFIFQYYEKEERGRGNFPDRFSARQFPNYSSELNVNALLLGDSALYLCASSSAYEQYFGPGTRLTVT.

The J gene is TRBJ2-7, the V gene TRBV28; possibly TRBD1 for D (5 bases). This CDR3 spans 14 amino acids. With 4 bases removed from V and 3 bases from J, the gap between germline ends came to 13 bases. CDR1 and CDR2 from the germline V gene are MDHEN and SYDVKM. In nucleotides, the CDR3 is TGTGCCAGCAGTTCGACAGTCCTCCTCTACGAGCAGTACTTC. Translation gives CASSSTVLLYEQYF.

The chain is built from TRBV2 and TRBJ2-5, with D tentatively TRBD1 (5 bases). Near its end, the DNA agrees better with TRBJ2-7, so the J call may be wrong. Germline values: CDR1 SNHLY, CDR2 FYNNEI. This CDR3 is built from 12 residues. The chain's CDR3 is CASNQGFYEQYF. The CDR3 DNA reads as TGTGCCAGCAATCAGGGCTTCTACGAGCAGTACTTC.

The V call is TRBV7-2, the J call TRBJ1-4; 11 nucleotides match TRBD1. Per germline, CDR1 SGHTA and CDR2 FQGNSA. The CDR3 extends over 14 amino acids. J lost 10 bases, V lost 5 bases, and 6 bases had no gene match. CDR3 sequence (DNA): TGTGCCAGCAGCATGGACAGGGGGCGCGGAAAACTGTTTTTT. Its protein is CASSMDRGRGKLFF.

The chain uses TRBV10-3 and TRBJ1-1; 8 nucleotides agree with TRBD1. The CDR3 runs 14 residues. Trimming removed 4 bases from V and 1 base from J; junction bases left unmatched: 2. Germline V gene data show CDR1 as ENHRY and CDR2 as SYGVKD. The CDR3 coding sequence is TGTGCCATCAGTGGCGGGACAGGGAACACTGAAGCTTTCTTT. Protein product: CAISGGTGNTEAFF.

This sequence joins TRBV18 and TRBJ2-3, with 15 nucleotides matching TRBD2. This CDR3 region has 19 residues. Germline V gives CDR1 KGHSH, CDR2 LQKENI. J was trimmed by 5 bases and V by 2 bases; bases with no gene match: 11. CDR3 in amino acids: CASSPGLAGGLLVGDTQYF. The CDR3 DNA is TGTGCCAGCTCACCAGGACTAGCGGGGGGGCTCCTCGTGGGAGATACGCAGTATTTT.

The chain carries TRBV6-5 and TRBJ2-5; 8 nucleotides align to TRBD1. The J call may be incorrect, as the DNA end agrees better with TRBJ2-7. This CDR3 is built from 15 residues. Germline V gene sequence: CDR1 MNHEY, CDR2 SVGAGI. The CDR3 here is CASSYFGTGAYEQYF. The CDR3 bases are TGTGCCAGCAGTTACTTCGGGACAGGAGCCTACGAGCAGTACTTC.

The CDR3 DNA is TGCGCCAGCAGCGAGACAGGGGGCGACTATGGCTACACCTTC. Amino acids: CASSETGGDYGYTF. J is TRBJ1-2 and V is TRBV5-1; 10 bases fit TRBD1. With 4 bases clipped from V and 3 bases from J, the junction kept 3 bases outside the gene matches. CDR1 and CDR2 (germline): SGHRS, YFSETQ. The CDR3 contains 14 residues.

This chain's CDR3 is CASSLLIAGGLDEQYF. The CDR3 coding sequence is TGCGCCAGCAGCCTTCTCATAGCGGGGGGGCTCGACGAGCAGTACTTC. The chain is built from TRBV4-1 and TRBJ2-7, with TRBD2 matching over 11 bases. V lost 4 bases to trimming and J lost 5 bases; unmatched junction nucleotides: 10. The CDR3 is 16 residues long. Germline V gives CDR1 MGHRA, CDR2 YSYEKL.